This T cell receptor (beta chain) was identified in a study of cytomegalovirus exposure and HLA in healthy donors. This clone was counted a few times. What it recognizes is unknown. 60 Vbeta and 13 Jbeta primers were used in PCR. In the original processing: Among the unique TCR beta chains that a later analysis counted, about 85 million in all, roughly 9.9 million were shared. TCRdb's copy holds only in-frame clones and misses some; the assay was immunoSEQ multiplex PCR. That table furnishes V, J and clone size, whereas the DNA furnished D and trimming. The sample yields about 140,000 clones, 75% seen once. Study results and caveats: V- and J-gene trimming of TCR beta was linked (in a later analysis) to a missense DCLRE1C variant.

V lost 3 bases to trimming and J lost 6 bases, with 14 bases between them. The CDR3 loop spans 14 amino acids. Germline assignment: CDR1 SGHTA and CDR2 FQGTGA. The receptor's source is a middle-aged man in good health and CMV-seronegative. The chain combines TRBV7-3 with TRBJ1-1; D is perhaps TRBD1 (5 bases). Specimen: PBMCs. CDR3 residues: CASSLGGQGSEAFF. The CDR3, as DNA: TGTGCCAGCAGCTTGGGAGGGCAGGGATCTGAAGCTTTCTTT.